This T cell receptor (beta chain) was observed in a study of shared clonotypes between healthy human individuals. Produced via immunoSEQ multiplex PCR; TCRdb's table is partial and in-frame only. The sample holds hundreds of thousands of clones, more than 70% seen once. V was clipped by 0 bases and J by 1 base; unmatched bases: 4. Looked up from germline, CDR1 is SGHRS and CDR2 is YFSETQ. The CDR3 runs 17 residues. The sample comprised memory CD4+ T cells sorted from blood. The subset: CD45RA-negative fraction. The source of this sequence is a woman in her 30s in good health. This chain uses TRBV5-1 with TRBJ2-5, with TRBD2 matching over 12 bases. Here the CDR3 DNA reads TGCGCCAGCAGCTTGGGGACTAGCGGGAACGTCCAAGAGACCCAGTACTTC. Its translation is CASSLGTSGNVQETQYF.